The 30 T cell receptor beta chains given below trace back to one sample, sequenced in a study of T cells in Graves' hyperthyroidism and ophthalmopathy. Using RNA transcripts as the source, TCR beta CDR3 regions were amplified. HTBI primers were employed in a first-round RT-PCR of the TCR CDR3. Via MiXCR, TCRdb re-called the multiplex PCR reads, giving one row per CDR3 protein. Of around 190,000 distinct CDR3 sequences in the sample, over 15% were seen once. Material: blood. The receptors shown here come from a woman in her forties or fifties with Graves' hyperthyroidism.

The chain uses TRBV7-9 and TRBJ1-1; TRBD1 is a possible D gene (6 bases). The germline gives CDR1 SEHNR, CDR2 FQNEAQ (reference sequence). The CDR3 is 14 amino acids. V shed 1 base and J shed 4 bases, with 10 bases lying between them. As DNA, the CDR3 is TGTGCCAGCAGCTTAGTAGGAGGGGGCACTGAAGCTTTCTTT. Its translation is CASSLVGGGTEAFF. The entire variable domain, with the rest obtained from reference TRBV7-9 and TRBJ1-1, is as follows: DTGVSQNPRHKITKRGQNVTFRCDPISEHNRLYWYRQTLGQGPEFLTYFQNEAQLEKSRLLSDRFSAERPKGSFSTLEIQRTEQGDSAMYLCASSLVGGGTEAFFGQGTRLTVV.

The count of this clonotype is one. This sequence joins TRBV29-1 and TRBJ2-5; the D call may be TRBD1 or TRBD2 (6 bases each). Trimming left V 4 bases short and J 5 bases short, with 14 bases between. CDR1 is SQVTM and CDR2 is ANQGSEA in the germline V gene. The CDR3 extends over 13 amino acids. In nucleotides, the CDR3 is TGCAGCGTTGCGGGGGCAGGTGGGGAGACCCAGTACTTC. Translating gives CSVAGAGGETQYF. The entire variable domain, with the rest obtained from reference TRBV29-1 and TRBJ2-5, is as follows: SAVISQKPSRDICQRGTSLTIQCQVDSQVTMMFWYRQQPGQSLTLIATANQGSEATYESGFVIDKFPISRPNLTFSTLTVSNMSPEDSSIYLCSVAGAGGETQYFGPGTRLLVL.

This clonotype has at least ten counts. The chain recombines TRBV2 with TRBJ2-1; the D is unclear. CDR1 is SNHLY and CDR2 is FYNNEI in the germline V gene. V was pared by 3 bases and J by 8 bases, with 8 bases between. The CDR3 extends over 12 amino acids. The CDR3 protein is CASSEWQHEQFF. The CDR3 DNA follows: TGTGCCAGCAGTGAGTGGCAGCATGAGCAGTTCTTC.

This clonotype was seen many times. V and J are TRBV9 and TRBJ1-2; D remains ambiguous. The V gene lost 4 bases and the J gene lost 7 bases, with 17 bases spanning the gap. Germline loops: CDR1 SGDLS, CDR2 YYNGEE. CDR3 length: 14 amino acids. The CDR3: CASSQTGWRGGYTF. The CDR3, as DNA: TGTGCCAGCAGCCAGACGGGGTGGAGAGGTGGCTACACCTTC.

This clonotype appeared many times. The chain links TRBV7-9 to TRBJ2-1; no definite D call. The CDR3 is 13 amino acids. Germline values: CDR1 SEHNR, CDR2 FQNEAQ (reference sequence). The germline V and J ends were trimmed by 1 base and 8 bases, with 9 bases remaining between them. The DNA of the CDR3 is TGTGCCAGCAGCTTAGTAGGAAAACATGAGCAGTTCTTC. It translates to CASSLVGKHEQFF.

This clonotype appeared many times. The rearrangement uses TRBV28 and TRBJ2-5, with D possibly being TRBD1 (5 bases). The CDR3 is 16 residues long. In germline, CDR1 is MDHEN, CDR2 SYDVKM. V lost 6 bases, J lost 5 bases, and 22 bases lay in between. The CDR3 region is CASSPAPQGRVETQYF. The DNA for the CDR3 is TGTGCCAGCAGCCCCGCACCCCAGGGAAGGGTCGAGACCCAGTACTTC.

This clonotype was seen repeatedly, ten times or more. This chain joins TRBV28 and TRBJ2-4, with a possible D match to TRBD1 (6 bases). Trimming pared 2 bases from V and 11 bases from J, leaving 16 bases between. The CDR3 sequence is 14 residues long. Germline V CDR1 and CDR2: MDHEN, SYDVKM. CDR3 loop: CASSLTNRVPFQYF. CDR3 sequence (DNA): TGTGCCAGCAGTTTAACCAACAGGGTCCCCTTTCAGTACTTC.

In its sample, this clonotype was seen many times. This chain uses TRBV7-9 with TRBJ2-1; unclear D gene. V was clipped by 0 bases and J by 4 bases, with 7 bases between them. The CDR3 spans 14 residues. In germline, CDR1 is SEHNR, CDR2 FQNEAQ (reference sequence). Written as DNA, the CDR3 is TGTGCCAGCAGCTTAGCAAGTACTTACAATGAGCAGTTCTTC. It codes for CASSLASTYNEQFF.

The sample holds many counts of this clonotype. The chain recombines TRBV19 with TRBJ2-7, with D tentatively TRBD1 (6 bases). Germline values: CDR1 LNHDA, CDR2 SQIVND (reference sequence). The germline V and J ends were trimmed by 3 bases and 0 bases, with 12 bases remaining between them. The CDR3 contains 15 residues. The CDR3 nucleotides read TGTGCCAGTAGTATCGTGGGGGCGAGCTCCTACGAGCAGTACTTC. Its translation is CASSIVGASSYEQYF.

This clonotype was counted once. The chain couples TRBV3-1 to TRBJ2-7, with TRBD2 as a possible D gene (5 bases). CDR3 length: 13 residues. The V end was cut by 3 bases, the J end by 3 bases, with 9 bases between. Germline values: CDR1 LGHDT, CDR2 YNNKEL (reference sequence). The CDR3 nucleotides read TGTGCCAGCAGCCAGGGCCGGGACTACGAGCAGTACTTC. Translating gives CASSQGRDYEQYF.

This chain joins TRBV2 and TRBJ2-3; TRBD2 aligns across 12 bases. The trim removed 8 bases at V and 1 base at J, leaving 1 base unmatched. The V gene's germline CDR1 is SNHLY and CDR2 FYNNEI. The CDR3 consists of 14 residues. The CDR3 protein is CASSSGRGTDTQYF. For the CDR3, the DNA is TGTGCCAGCTCTAGCGGGAGGGGCACAGATACGCAGTATTTT.

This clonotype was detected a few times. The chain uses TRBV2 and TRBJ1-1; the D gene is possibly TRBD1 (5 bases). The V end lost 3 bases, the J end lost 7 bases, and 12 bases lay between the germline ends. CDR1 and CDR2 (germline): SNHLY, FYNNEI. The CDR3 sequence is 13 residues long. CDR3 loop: CASSDFKGREAFF. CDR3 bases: TGTGCCAGCAGTGACTTTAAGGGGCGTGAAGCTTTCTTT.

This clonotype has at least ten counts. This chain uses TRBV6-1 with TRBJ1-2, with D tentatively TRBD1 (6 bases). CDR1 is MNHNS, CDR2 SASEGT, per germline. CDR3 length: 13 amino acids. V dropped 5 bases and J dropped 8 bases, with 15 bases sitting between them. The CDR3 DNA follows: TGTGCCAGCAGTAGTCAGGGGATGGGGGGCTACACCTTC. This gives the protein CASSSQGMGGYTF.

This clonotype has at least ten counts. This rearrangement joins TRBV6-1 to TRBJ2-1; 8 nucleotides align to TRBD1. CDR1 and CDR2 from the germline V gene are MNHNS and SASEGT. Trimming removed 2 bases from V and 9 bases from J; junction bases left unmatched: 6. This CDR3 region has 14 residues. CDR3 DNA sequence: TGTGCCAGCAGTGAAATCCAGGGGGCCAGTGAGCAGTTCTTC. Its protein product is CASSEIQGASEQFF.

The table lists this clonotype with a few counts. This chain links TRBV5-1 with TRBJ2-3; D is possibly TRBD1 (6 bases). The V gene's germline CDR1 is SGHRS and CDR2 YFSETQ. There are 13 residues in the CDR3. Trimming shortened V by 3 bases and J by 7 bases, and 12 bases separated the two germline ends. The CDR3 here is CASSSRGANTQYF. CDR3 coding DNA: TGCGCCAGCAGCTCCAGGGGAGCGAATACGCAGTATTTT.

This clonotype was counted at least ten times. CDR3 sequence (DNA): TGTGCCAGCAGCTTTAGCGGGGGGTACGATACGCAGTATTTT. Its protein is CASSFSGGYDTQYF. This chain uses TRBV7-9 with TRBJ2-3, with TRBD2 matching over 10 bases. Trimming at V came to 3 bases and at J to 6 bases, leaving 3 bases not matched to a gene. This CDR3 is 14 amino acids long. The germline gives CDR1 SEHNR, CDR2 FQNEAQ (reference sequence).

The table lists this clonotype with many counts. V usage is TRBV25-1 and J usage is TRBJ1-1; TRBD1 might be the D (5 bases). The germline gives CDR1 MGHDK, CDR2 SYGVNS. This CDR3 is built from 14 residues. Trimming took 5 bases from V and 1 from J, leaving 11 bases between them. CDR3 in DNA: TGTGCCAGCAGTTCAACGACAGCGAACACTGAAGCTTTCTTT. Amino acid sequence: CASSSTTANTEAFF.

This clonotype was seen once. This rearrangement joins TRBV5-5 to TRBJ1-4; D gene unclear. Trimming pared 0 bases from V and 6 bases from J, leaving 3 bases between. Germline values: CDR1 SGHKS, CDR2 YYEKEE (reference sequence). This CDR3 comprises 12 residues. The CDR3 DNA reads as TGTGCCAGCAGCTTGGCGCATGAAAAACTGTTTTTT. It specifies CASSLAHEKLFF.

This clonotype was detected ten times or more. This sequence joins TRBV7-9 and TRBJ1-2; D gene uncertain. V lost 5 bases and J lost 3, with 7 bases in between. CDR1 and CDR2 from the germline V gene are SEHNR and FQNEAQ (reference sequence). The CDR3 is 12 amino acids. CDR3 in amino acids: CASSTEYYGYTF. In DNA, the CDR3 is TGTGCCAGCAGCACAGAATACTATGGCTACACCTTC.

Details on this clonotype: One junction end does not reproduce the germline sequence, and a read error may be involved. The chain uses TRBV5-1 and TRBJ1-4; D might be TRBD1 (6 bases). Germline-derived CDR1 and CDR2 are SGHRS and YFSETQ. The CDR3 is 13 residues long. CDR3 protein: CASSPPGTQKLFF. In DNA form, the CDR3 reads TGTGCCAGCAGCCCCCCCGGGACACAAAAACTGTTTTTT.

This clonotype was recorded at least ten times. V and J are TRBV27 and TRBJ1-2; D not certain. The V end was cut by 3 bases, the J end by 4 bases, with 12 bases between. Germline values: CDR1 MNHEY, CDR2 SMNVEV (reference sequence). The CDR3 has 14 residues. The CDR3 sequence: CASSFSVHSYGYTF. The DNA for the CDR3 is TGTGCCAGCAGTTTCTCCGTGCACAGCTATGGCTACACCTTC.

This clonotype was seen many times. CDR3 DNA sequence: TGTGCCAGCAGTTACTGGACAGACCAAGAGACCCAGTACTTC. Translated: CASSYWTDQETQYF. The V gene is TRBV6-2 or TRBV6-3, the J gene TRBJ2-5, with D possibly being TRBD1 (6 bases). The V end lost 1 base, the J end lost 0 bases, and 6 bases lay between the germline ends. The CDR3 contains 14 residues. Germline assignment: CDR1 MNHEY and CDR2 SVGEGT.

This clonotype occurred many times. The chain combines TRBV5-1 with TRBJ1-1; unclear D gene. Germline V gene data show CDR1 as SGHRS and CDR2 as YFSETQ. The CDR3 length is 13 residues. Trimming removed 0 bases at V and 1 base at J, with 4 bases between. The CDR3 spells CASSLEGNTEAFF. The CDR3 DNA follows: TGCGCCAGCAGCTTGGAAGGGAACACTGAAGCTTTCTTT.

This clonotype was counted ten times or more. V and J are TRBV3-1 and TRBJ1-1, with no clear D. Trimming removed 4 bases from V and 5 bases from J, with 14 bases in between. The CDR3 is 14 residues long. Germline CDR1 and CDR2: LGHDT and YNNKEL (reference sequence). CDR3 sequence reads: CASSLAVGRTEAFF. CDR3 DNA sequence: TGTGCCAGCAGCCTCGCCGTAGGAAGGACTGAAGCTTTCTTT.

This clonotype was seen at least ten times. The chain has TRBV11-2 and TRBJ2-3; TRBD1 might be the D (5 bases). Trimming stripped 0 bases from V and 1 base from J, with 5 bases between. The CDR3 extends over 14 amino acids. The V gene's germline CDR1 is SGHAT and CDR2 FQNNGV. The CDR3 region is CASSLEGGTDTQYF. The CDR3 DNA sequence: TGTGCCAGCAGCTTAGAAGGGGGCACAGATACGCAGTATTTT.

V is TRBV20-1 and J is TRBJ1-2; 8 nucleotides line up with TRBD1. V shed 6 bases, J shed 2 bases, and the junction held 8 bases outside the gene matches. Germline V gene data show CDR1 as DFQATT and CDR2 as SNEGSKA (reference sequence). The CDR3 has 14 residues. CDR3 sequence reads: CSASDRGINYGYTF. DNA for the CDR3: TGCAGTGCGTCCGACAGGGGAATAAACTATGGCTACACCTTC.

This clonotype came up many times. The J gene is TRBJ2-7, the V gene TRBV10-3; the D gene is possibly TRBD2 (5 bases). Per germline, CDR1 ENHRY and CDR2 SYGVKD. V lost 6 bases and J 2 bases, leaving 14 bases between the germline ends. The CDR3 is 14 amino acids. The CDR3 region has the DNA TGTGCCATCAGAGTTAACGAGGGCCCCTACGAGCAGTACTTC. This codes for CAIRVNEGPYEQYF.

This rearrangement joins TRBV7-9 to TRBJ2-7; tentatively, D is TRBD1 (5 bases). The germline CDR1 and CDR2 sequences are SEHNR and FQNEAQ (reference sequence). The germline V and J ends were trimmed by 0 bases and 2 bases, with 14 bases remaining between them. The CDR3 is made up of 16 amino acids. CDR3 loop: CASSLAQGKPPYEQYF. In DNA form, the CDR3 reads TGTGCCAGCAGCTTAGCGCAGGGAAAACCCCCCTACGAGCAGTACTTC.

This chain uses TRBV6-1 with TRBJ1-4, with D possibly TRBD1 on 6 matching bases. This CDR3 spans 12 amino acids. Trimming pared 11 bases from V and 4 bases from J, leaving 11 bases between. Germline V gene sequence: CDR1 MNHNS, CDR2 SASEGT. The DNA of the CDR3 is TGTGCCCTCCGGACAGTTAATGAAAAACTGTTTTTT. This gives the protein CALRTVNEKLFF.

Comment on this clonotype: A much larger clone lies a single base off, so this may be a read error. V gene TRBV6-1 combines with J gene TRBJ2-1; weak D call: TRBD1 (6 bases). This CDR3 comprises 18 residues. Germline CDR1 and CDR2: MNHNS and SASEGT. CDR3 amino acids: CASSEPRDTSTSYNERFF. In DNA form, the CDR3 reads TGTGCCAGCAGTGAGCCTAGGGACACCTCAACCTCCTACAATGAGCGGTTCTTC.